The 32 T cell receptor beta chains below were found in one sample sequenced in a study of CD8+ T cells in alopecia areata. cDNA serving as the sequencing template came from extracted, reverse transcribed RNA. Using immunoSEQ multiplex PCR, the repertoire was profiled, and TCRdb retains in-frame clones only, with some absent. The sample includes some 180,000 clones, 53% of them seen just once. The treatment denotes: oral pan-JAK inhibitor, 5-10 mg twice daily. The specimen comprised CD8+ T cells sorted from blood, sampled at week 24, from a patient treated with tofacitinib. These receptors were taken from a human donor with alopecia areata.

The rearrangement links TRBV6-5 to TRBJ2-1; 8 positions agree with TRBD1. From germline, CDR1 is MNHEY and CDR2 SVGAGI. The length of the CDR3 is 13 residues. V shed 8 bases and J 5 bases; nucleotides not matched to a gene: 5. Here the CDR3 DNA reads TGTGCCAGCCTGGGACAGGATAACAATGAGCAGTTCTTC. This codes for CASLGQDNNEQFF.

J is TRBJ1-2 and V is TRBV29-1, with 8 bases matching TRBD1. The CDR3 contains 15 residues. Losses at the gene ends were 0 bases for V and 4 bases for J; bases not matched to a gene: 7. Germline values: CDR1 SQVTM, CDR2 ANQGSEA. CDR3 amino acids: CSVEEQGVIFYGYTF. Here the CDR3 DNA reads TGCAGCGTTGAAGAACAGGGGGTGATTTTCTATGGCTACACCTTC.

J is TRBJ2-7 and V is TRBV5-1; D not resolved. The V gene lost 2 bases and the J gene lost 7 bases, with 13 bases spanning the gap. The CDR3 contains 13 residues. CDR1 is SGHRS, CDR2 YFSETQ, per germline. This CDR3 is CASSLYPEREQYF. In DNA form, the CDR3 reads TGCGCCAGCAGCTTATACCCCGAACGGGAGCAGTACTTC.

This clone was recorded once. The genes are TRBV6-1 and TRBJ1-1; D uncertain. This CDR3 has 14 amino acids. Trimming left V 1 base short and J 1 base short, with 7 bases between. From germline, CDR1 is MNHNS and CDR2 SASEGT. CDR3: CASSEGGRNTEAFF. The CDR3 region has the DNA TGTGCCAGCAGTGAAGGAGGGAGGAACACTGAAGCTTTCTTT.

This chain uses TRBV27 with TRBJ1-5; D is perhaps TRBD1 (5 bases). This CDR3 has 13 amino acids. Trimming stripped 5 bases from V and 8 bases from J, with 13 bases between. The germline V gene has CDR1 MNHEY and CDR2 SMNVEV (reference sequence). The chain's CDR3 is CASSQEGLEPQHF. The CDR3 DNA sequence: TGTGCCAGCAGTCAAGAGGGGTTGGAGCCCCAGCATTTT.

This clone was counted a single time. This chain links TRBV29-1 with TRBJ1-2; TRBD1 aligns across 7 bases. V lost 7 bases, J lost 4 bases, and 12 bases stayed unmatched. CDR1 and CDR2 from the germline V gene are SQVTM and ANQGSEA. CDR3 length: 14 residues. The CDR3, as DNA: TGCAGCGCTCCCGGCACAGGGGAAGGCTATGGCTACACCTTC. It codes for CSAPGTGEGYGYTF.

This clone has a handful of counts. In DNA form, the CDR3 reads TGCGCCAGCAGCCAAGGTACCGTTGGGACAGGGCCCTACGAGCAGTACTTC. Translated, it gives CASSQGTVGTGPYEQYF. The chain recombines TRBV4-3 with TRBJ2-7, with 9 positions matching TRBD1. Unmatched junction bases numbered 9, after V lost 1 base and J lost 2 bases. Germline V gives CDR1 LGHNA, CDR2 YSLEER. CDR3 length: 17 residues.

The genes are TRBV7-9 and TRBJ1-1; a possible D gene is TRBD1 (6 bases). The CDR3 sequence is 14 residues long. Germline lookup yields CDR1 SEHNR and CDR2 FQNEAQ (reference sequence). Trimming pared 5 bases from V and 1 base from J, leaving 11 bases between. CDR3 residues: CASSAGQSNTEAFF. CDR3 coding DNA: TGTGCCAGCAGCGCAGGACAGTCGAACACTGAAGCTTTCTTT.

This clone occurred a few times. The chain carries TRBV25-1 and TRBJ2-3; D may be TRBD2 (6 bases). CDR1 and CDR2 from the germline V gene are MGHDK and SYGVNS. The length of the CDR3 is 16 residues. V dropped 2 bases and J dropped 3 bases, with 15 bases sitting between them. The chain's CDR3 is CASSESREGLTDTQYF. CDR3 DNA sequence: TGTGCCAGCAGTGAAAGTAGGGAAGGACTAACAGATACGCAGTATTTT. Full variable domain (outside the CDR3, taken from reference TRBV25-1 and TRBJ2-3): EADIYQTPRYLVIGTGKKITLECSQTMGHDKMYWYQQDPGMELHLIHYSYGVNSTEKGDLSSESTVSRIRTEHFPLTLESARPSHTSQYLCASSESREGLTDTQYFGPGTRLTVL.

J is TRBJ1-1 and V is TRBV29-1, with 7 bases that match TRBD1. The CDR3 totals 12 residues. The trim removed 3 bases at V and 12 bases at J, leaving 10 bases unmatched. CDR1 and CDR2 from the germline V gene are SQVTM and ANQGSEA. The CDR3 DNA is TGCAGCGTTGAGACAGGGACCCAAGGGTCTTTCTTT. This translates into CSVETGTQGSFF.

This sequence joins TRBV30 and TRBJ2-1; D not certain. V was shortened by 3 bases and J by 4 bases, with 7 bases between the two germline ends. The CDR3 has 12 residues. Germline V CDR1 and CDR2: GTSNPN, SVGIG (reference sequence). The DNA for the CDR3 is TGTGCCTGGAGAGACGGTTACAATGAGCAGTTCTTC. Protein sequence: CAWRDGYNEQFF.

The V call is TRBV6-1, the J call TRBJ2-7; D is undetermined. V lost 2 bases to trimming and J lost 1 base, with 12 bases between them. This CDR3 region has 15 residues. CDR1 is MNHNS, CDR2 SASEGT, per germline. CDR3 sequence (DNA): TGTGCCAGCAGTGAATGGAAGGCAGGATCCTACGAGCAGTACTTC. Translation: CASSEWKAGSYEQYF.

The chain has TRBV27 and TRBJ2-7; TRBD1 aligns across 10 bases. With V trimmed by 5 bases and J by 7 bases, 11 bases remained unmatched. The germline V gene has CDR1 MNHEY and CDR2 SMNVEV (reference sequence). The CDR3 runs 15 residues. CDR3 in DNA: TGTGCCAGCAGTCCGGTCCGGGACAGGGGCGGGGAGCAGTACTTC. This sequence encodes CASSPVRDRGGEQYF.

In this sample, this clone turned up a few times. Within the sample, other DNA sequences also encode this same CDR3. V and J are TRBV7-9 and TRBJ1-1; maybe TRBD1 (5 bases). V lost 6 bases and J lost 6, with 11 bases in between. This CDR3 comprises 12 residues. The germline gives CDR1 SEHNR, CDR2 FQNEAQ (reference sequence). The CDR3 DNA follows: TGTGCCAGCAGTCTGGGGGGAGCTGAAGCTTTCTTT. Its translation: CASSLGGAEAFF.

This clone was seen a single time. The rearrangement links TRBV5-1 to TRBJ2-5; D not certain. This CDR3 is 13 amino acids long. Trimming removed 2 bases at V and 0 bases at J, with 5 bases between. Germline V gene lookup returns CDR1 SGHRS and CDR2 YFSETQ. CDR3 sequence: CASSLADQETQYF. The CDR3 DNA sequence: TGCGCCAGCAGCTTAGCAGACCAAGAGACCCAGTACTTC.

The V gene is TRBV7-6, the J gene TRBJ1-4; D gene uncertain. This CDR3 contains 13 residues. The germline V gene encodes CDR1 SGHVS and CDR2 FNYEAQ. Trimming took 8 bases from V and 3 from J, leaving 10 bases between them. CDR3 in amino acids: CASAGSPNEKLFF. CDR3 bases: TGTGCCAGCGCTGGGAGTCCTAATGAAAAACTGTTTTTT.

The J gene is TRBJ1-2, the V gene TRBV25-1, with D possibly being TRBD1 (6 bases). This CDR3 region has 18 residues. Trimming took 3 bases from V and 7 from J, leaving 27 bases between them. Germline V lookup: CDR1 MGHDK, CDR2 SYGVNS. This chain's CDR3 is CASSDSLRGRAEGGGYTF. DNA of the CDR3: TGTGCCAGCAGTGATTCCCTAAGAGGACGGGCTGAAGGGGGTGGCTACACCTTC.

The chain combines TRBV6-1 with TRBJ1-1, with a possible D match to TRBD1 (6 bases). In germline, CDR1 is MNHNS, CDR2 SASEGT. The CDR3 is 13 residues long. The V end was cut by 5 bases, the J end by 3 bases, with 10 bases between. The CDR3 reads CASSLGQYTEAFF. Written as DNA, the CDR3 is TGTGCCAGCAGTCTCGGACAGTACACTGAAGCTTTCTTT.

The chain combines TRBV5-6 with TRBJ1-2, with 9 bases fitting TRBD1. The CDR3 sequence is 14 residues long. The V gene end was trimmed by 4 bases and the J gene end by 7 bases; junction bases not matched to a gene: 8. Germline V gene data show CDR1 as SGHDT and CDR2 as YYEEEE. The DNA for the CDR3 is TGTGCCAGCAGCCCCGGGACAGGGACGTTTGGCTACACCTTC. Translated, it gives CASSPGTGTFGYTF.

This clone was observed once. The rearrangement joins TRBV30 to TRBJ1-2; no firm D call. From germline, CDR1 is GTSNPN and CDR2 SVGIG (reference sequence). V was cut by 7 bases and J by 2 bases, with 11 bases left in between. CDR3 size: 12 residues. The CDR3 nucleotides are TGTGCCTTGGCCGAGCCGAACTATGGCTACACCTTC. Its translation is CALAEPNYGYTF. Full variable domain (remainder filled in from reference TRBV30 and TRBJ1-2): SQTIHQWPATLVQPVGSPLSLECTVEGTSNPNLYWYRQAAGRGLQLLFYSVGIGQISSEVPQNLSASRPQDRQFILSSKKLLLSDSGFYLCALAEPNYGYTFGSGTRLTVV.

This clone was counted only a few times. V gene TRBV9 combines with J gene TRBJ1-1; D perhaps matches TRBD1 (6 bases). The germline CDR1 and CDR2 sequences are SGDLS and YYNGEE. This CDR3 comprises 13 residues. With 4 bases removed from V and 1 base from J, the gap between germline ends came to 8 bases. DNA of the CDR3: TGTGCCAGCAGCACGGGACAGAACACTGAAGCTTTCTTT. Residues: CASSTGQNTEAFF.

The rearrangement links TRBV5-6 to TRBJ2-3; TRBD2 aligns across 8 bases. Germline trimming cut 2 bases from V and 2 bases from J; bases unmatched to any gene: 7. The CDR3 length is 16 residues. Germline CDR1 and CDR2: SGHDT and YYEEEE. The chain's CDR3 is CASSFGTSGTTDTQYF. The CDR3 DNA reads TGTGCCAGCAGCTTTGGGACTAGTGGGACCACAGATACGCAGTATTTT.

The chain uses TRBV30 and TRBJ1-1, with D unclear. This CDR3 comprises 12 residues. V was clipped by 5 bases and J by 1 base, with 8 bases between them. CDR1 is GTSNPN and CDR2 is SVGIG in the germline V gene (reference sequence). The CDR3 nucleotides read TGTGCCTGGGATGAGACGAACACTGAAGCTTTCTTT. Its protein product is CAWDETNTEAFF.

In DNA form, the CDR3 reads TGTGCTAGTGGTTTCGCGACAGGGTCGTACGAGCAGTACTTC. This translates into CASGFATGSYEQYF. The chain recombines TRBV12-5 with TRBJ2-5, with 7 bases matching TRBD1. The end of the DNA fits TRBJ2-7 better, so the J call may be wrong. The germline V gene has CDR1 LGHNT and CDR2 FRNRAP. CDR3 length: 14 amino acids.

This clone has only one observation. The chain joins TRBV5-6 to TRBJ1-2; the match to TRBD1 covers 9 bases. Trimming cost V 0 bases and J 5 bases; bases outside gene matches: 14. In germline, CDR1 is SGHDT, CDR2 YYEEEE. This CDR3 contains 18 residues. CDR3 coding DNA: TGTGCCAGCAGCTTGGAGTGGACGGAACAGGGGGCGTCATATGGCTACACCTTC. Amino acids: CASSLEWTEQGASYGYTF.

This clone was observed many times. This rearrangement joins TRBV27 to TRBJ1-2; unclear D gene. The ends were cut back, 5 bases at V and 7 bases at J, with 17 bases in the middle. Per germline, CDR1 MNHEY and CDR2 SMNVEV (reference sequence). This CDR3 is built from 14 residues. The CDR3 region is CASSPHRRARGYTF. In DNA, the CDR3 is TGTGCCAGCAGTCCGCACAGAAGGGCTCGTGGCTACACCTTC.

In this sample, this clone turned up a few times. The chain has TRBV10-3 and TRBJ2-7, with unresolved D. This CDR3 is 12 amino acids long. The germline V gene encodes CDR1 ENHRY and CDR2 SYGVKD. V dropped 3 bases and J dropped 4 bases, with 7 bases sitting between them. As DNA, the CDR3 is TGTGCCATCAGTGATACCGATTACGAGCAGTACTTC. Its translation is CAISDTDYEQYF.

With respect to this clone: Other DNA sequences in this sample translate to the same CDR3. CDR3 in amino acids: CASSLGTGGFYEQYF. The CDR3 nucleotides are TGTGCCAGCAGCTTAGGGACAGGGGGGTTCTACGAGCAGTACTTC. The gene calls are TRBV11-2 and TRBJ2-7; 10 bases align to TRBD1. Germline V lookup: CDR1 SGHAT, CDR2 FQNNGV. The ends lost 1 base at V and 3 bases at J; junction bases unmatched: 3. The CDR3 is made up of 15 amino acids.

The chain links TRBV28 to TRBJ1-4; 10 bases map to TRBD1. The V gene end was trimmed by 7 bases and the J gene end by 5 bases; junction bases not matched to a gene: 4. Germline CDR1 MDHEN, CDR2 SYDVKM. CDR3 size: 14 residues. The CDR3 DNA reads TGTGCCAGCACCTTGGACAGGGGGAATGAAAAACTGTTTTTT. Translation gives CASTLDRGNEKLFF.

The chain recombines TRBV7-2 with TRBJ2-6; no reliable D call. This CDR3 spans 16 amino acids. Germline loops: CDR1 SGHTA, CDR2 FQGNSA. V dropped 3 bases and J dropped 0 bases, with 9 bases sitting between them. In DNA form, the CDR3 reads TGTGCCAGCAGCTTCAGGTTATACTCTGGGGCCAACGTCCTGACTTTC. Translating it yields CASSFRLYSGANVLTF.

A few counts support this clone. This chain links TRBV29-1 with TRBJ2-1; 9 bases are shared with TRBD1. V dropped 7 bases and J dropped 5; count of bases not matched to a gene: 3. The CDR3 is made up of 12 amino acids. CDR1 and CDR2 (germline): SQVTM, ANQGSEA. CDR3: CSAGDRDNEQFF. The CDR3 nucleotides read TGCAGCGCCGGGGACAGGGACAATGAGCAGTTCTTC.

The chain recombines TRBV9 with TRBJ1-1; 7 bases fit TRBD1. The CDR3 spans 15 residues. Looked up from germline, CDR1 is SGDLS and CDR2 is YYNGEE. Germline trimming cut 5 bases from V and 5 bases from J; bases unmatched to any gene: 12. In DNA, the CDR3 is TGTGCCAGCAGGCAGGGGGTCGGATCGGGAACTGAAGCTTTCTTT. Protein sequence: CASRQGVGSGTEAFF.